This record covers a single TCR beta chain. Profiled with immunoSEQ multiplex PCR; TCRdb holds only in-frame clones, not every one. Of 20,000 to 30,000 clones listed, under 85% were seen once; the top ten hold less than 9%. CDR3 size: 13 residues. The V gene's germline CDR1 is LNHDA and CDR2 SQIVND (reference sequence). V shed 4 bases and J shed 4 bases, with 10 bases lying between them. This specimen belongs to a study of OX40 agonist ivuxolimab in advanced cancers. Study-level information: Dose-escalation patients were diagnosed with hepatocellular carcinoma, melanoma, renal cell cancer or head and neck cancer.

Sequences were derived from CD4+ or CD8+ T cells sorted from blood, sampled in a trial of the OX40 agonist ivuxolimab. The TCR comes from an adult with an advanced solid tumor such as melanoma, head and neck, liver or kidney cancer. The rearrangement links TRBV19 to TRBJ1-1; the D gene is possibly TRBD1 (6 bases). The CDR3 DNA is TGTGCCAGTAGTACGACAGGATCCACTGAAGCTTTCTTT. This codes for CASSTTGSTEAFF.